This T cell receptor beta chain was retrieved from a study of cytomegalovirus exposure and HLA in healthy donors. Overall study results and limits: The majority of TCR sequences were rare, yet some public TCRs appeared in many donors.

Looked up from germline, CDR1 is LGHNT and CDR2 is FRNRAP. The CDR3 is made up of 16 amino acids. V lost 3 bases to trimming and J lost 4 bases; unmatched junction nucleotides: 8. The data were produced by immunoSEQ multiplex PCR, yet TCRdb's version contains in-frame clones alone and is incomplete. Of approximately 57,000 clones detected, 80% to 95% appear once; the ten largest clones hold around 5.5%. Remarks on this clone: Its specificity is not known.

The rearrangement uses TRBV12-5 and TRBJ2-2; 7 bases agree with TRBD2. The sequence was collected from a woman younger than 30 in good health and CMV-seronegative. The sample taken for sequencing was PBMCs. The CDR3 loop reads CASGFSGTSGTGELFF. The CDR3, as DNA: TGTGCTAGTGGTTTCAGCGGGACCTCGGGCACCGGGGAGCTGTTTTTT. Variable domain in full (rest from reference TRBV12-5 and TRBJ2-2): DARVTQTPRHKVTEMGQEVTMRCQPILGHNTVFWYRQTMMQGLELLAYFRNRAPLDDSGMPKDRFSAEMPDATLATLKIQPSEPRDSAVYFCASGFSGTSGTGELFFGEGSRLTVL.